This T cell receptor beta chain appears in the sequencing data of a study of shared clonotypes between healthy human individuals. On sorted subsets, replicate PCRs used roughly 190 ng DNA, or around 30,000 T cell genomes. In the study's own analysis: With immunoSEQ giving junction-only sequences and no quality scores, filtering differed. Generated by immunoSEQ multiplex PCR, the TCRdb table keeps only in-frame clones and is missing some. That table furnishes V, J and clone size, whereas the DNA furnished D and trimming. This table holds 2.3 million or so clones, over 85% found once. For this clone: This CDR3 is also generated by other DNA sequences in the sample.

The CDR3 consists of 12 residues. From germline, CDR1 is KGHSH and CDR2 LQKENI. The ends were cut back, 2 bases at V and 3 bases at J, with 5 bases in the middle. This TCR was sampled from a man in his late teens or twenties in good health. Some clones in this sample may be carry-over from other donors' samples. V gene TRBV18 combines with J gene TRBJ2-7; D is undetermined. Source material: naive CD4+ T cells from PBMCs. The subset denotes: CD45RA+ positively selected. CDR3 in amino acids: CASSPNGYEQYF. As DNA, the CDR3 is TGTGCCAGCTCACCAAATGGCTACGAGCAGTACTTC.